These 15 T cell receptor beta chains originate from one sample sequenced in a study of T cell changes during pregnancy in multiple sclerosis. Measured with immunoSEQ multiplex PCR; TCRdb has only the in-frame clones, and not every one. The repertoire holds 90,000 or so clones, with 90% to 95% as singletons. The input for sequencing was PBMCs, taken in the first trimester of pregnancy. These TCRs come from a female donor in good health, serving as a control in a pregnancy study. Some clones in this sample may be carry-over from other donors' samples.

The chain carries TRBV19 and TRBJ1-1; 8 positions agree with TRBD1. Trimming cost V 3 bases and J 4 bases; bases outside gene matches: 10. This CDR3 spans 16 amino acids. Germline V gene sequence: CDR1 LNHDA, CDR2 SQIVND (reference sequence). The CDR3 spells CASSILTGGRGTEAFF. In nucleotides, the CDR3 is TGTGCCAGTAGTATTCTCACAGGGGGTCGTGGCACTGAAGCTTTCTTT. Looking up the rest from reference TRBV19 and TRBJ1-1 gives the full variable domain: DGGITQSPKYLFRKEGQNVTLSCEQNLNHDAMYWYRQDPGQGLRLIYYSQIVNDFQKGDIAEGYSVSREKKESFPLTVTSAQKNPTAFYLCASSILTGGRGTEAFFGQGTRLTVV.

V gene TRBV5-1 combines with J gene TRBJ2-7, with D maybe TRBD1 (6 bases). The V end was cut by 1 base, the J end by 7 bases, with 9 bases between. Germline values: CDR1 SGHRS, CDR2 YFSETQ. This CDR3 region has 12 residues. The CDR3 sequence: CASSLLRGEQYF. For the CDR3, the DNA is TGCGCCAGCAGCTTGCTGAGGGGGGAGCAGTACTTC.

The gene calls are TRBV11-2 and TRBJ2-2; 10 bases fit TRBD1. V gave up 4 bases and J gave up 3 bases; unmatched junction bases: 5. This CDR3 has 16 amino acids. Germline lookup yields CDR1 SGHAT and CDR2 FQNNGV. CDR3 sequence reads: CASSSKTGGYTGELFF. In nucleotides, the CDR3 is TGTGCCAGCAGCTCAAAGACAGGGGGCTACACCGGGGAGCTGTTTTTT.

The V gene is TRBV5-1, the J gene TRBJ1-6; 9 positions match TRBD1. The CDR3 totals 16 residues. Trimming at V came to 4 bases and at J to 10 bases, leaving 12 bases not matched to a gene. The V gene's germline CDR1 is SGHRS and CDR2 YFSETQ. The CDR3 is CASSIAPGTGISPLHF. Here the CDR3 DNA reads TGCGCCAGCAGCATCGCCCCCGGGACAGGGATCTCACCCCTCCACTTT.

The V call is TRBV5-4, the J call TRBJ2-7, with 12 positions matching TRBD1. The germline V gene encodes CDR1 SGHNT and CDR2 YYREEE (reference sequence). This CDR3 spans 16 amino acids. The V and J ends lost 3 bases and 1 base, in that order; junction bases with no gene match: 5. The CDR3 here is CASSSGQGASSYEQYF. CDR3 DNA sequence: TGTGCCAGCAGCTCGGGACAGGGGGCATCATCCTACGAGCAGTACTTC.

The chain joins TRBV28 to TRBJ2-7, with 11 bases aligning to TRBD2. Germline lookup yields CDR1 MDHEN and CDR2 SYDVKM. CDR3 length equals 14 residues. Trimming took 9 bases from V and 3 from J; bases not matched to a gene: 7. CDR3 protein: CASRASGGYYEQYF. The CDR3 bases are TGTGCCAGTCGAGCTAGCGGGGGGTACTACGAGCAGTACTTC.

This clone was found once. The J gene is TRBJ1-6, the V gene TRBV6-1; 9 bases fit TRBD1. There are 17 residues in the CDR3. The germline V gene has CDR1 MNHNS and CDR2 SASEGT. Germline trimming cut 3 bases from V and 8 bases from J; bases unmatched to any gene: 11. The CDR3 sequence: CASSDFEPGQGDSPLHF. In nucleotides, the CDR3 is TGTGCCAGCAGTGATTTTGAGCCGGGACAGGGAGATTCACCCCTCCACTTT.

V and J are TRBV6-6 and TRBJ2-3; TRBD2 aligns across 9 bases. Germline CDR1 and CDR2: MNHNY and SVGAGI (reference sequence). The V segment lost 0 bases and the J segment 0 bases; nucleotides outside the gene matches: 1. This CDR3 contains 16 residues. The CDR3 nucleotides are TGTGCCAGCAGTTACTCGCGGGGGGGTAGCACAGATACGCAGTATTTT. It specifies CASSYSRGGSTDTQYF.

This clone was observed a single time. The chain uses TRBV4-1 and TRBJ2-7, with D possibly matching TRBD1 (6 bases). Trimming left V 1 base short and J 7 bases short, with 17 bases between. Per the germline V gene, CDR1 is MGHRA and CDR2 is YSYEKL. CDR3 length: 15 amino acids. The CDR3 is CASSQGRTAMREQYF. The DNA for the CDR3 is TGCGCCAGCAGCCAAGGAAGGACAGCCATGCGGGAGCAGTACTTC.

The chain combines TRBV7-2 with TRBJ1-2; tentative D call: TRBD1 (6 bases). With 5 bases removed from V and 5 bases from J, the gap between germline ends came to 18 bases. The CDR3 runs to 15 residues. Germline V gene data show CDR1 as SGHTA and CDR2 as FQGNSA. In DNA, the CDR3 is TGTGCCAGCAGCCCCATGAGGGGGACACTTTATGGCTACACCTTC. Encoded protein: CASSPMRGTLYGYTF.

The chain couples TRBV28 to TRBJ2-5; no clear D gene. CDR1 MDHEN and CDR2 SYDVKM come from the germline V gene. Trimming left V 6 bases short and J 8 bases short, with 10 bases between. The CDR3 spans 11 residues. CDR3 coding DNA: TGTGCCAGCAGCCTCCTAGGCACCCAGTACTTC. Protein sequence: CASSLLGTQYF.

This chain links TRBV28 with TRBJ2-2; perhaps TRBD1 as D (6 bases). The germline V and J ends were trimmed by 2 bases and 8 bases, with 9 bases remaining between them. Germline V CDR1 and CDR2: MDHEN, SYDVKM. The CDR3 loop spans 13 amino acids. The CDR3 DNA reads TGTGCCAGCAGTTTAAGGGGACAAGGGGAGCTGTTTTTT. It is translated as CASSLRGQGELFF.

The chain has TRBV12-5 and TRBJ2-1, with 10 bases fitting TRBD2. CDR3 length: 15 amino acids. CDR1 LGHNT and CDR2 FRNRAP come from the germline V gene. Losses at the gene ends were 1 base for V and 6 bases for J; bases not matched to a gene: 3. The CDR3 sequence: CASGLGSGGSNEQFF. The CDR3 nucleotides are TGTGCTAGTGGTTTGGGTAGCGGGGGGAGCAATGAGCAGTTCTTC.

The chain links TRBV5-1 to TRBJ1-2, with 8 bases aligning to TRBD1. CDR3 length: 15 amino acids. With V trimmed by 0 bases and J by 4 bases, 5 bases remained unmatched. Germline-derived CDR1 and CDR2 are SGHRS and YFSETQ. Here the CDR3 reads CASSLAGQGFYGYTF. The CDR3 DNA follows: TGCGCCAGCAGCTTGGCCGGACAGGGCTTCTATGGCTACACCTTC.

The chain combines TRBV6-5 with TRBJ1-5; 7 positions agree with TRBD1. Germline lookup yields CDR1 MNHEY and CDR2 SVGAGI. The CDR3 contains 15 residues. With 6 bases clipped from V and 5 bases from J, the junction kept 10 bases outside the gene matches. The CDR3 loop is CASSLGQDFDQPQHF. In DNA, the CDR3 is TGTGCCAGCAGCCTTGGACAGGACTTTGATCAGCCCCAGCATTTT.